The clone carrying this T cell receptor (beta chain) was seen a handful of times. Its antigen is unknown. This specimen comes from a study of cytomegalovirus exposure and HLA in healthy donors. Findings and caveats of the study: It has been reported that TCR beta sequences accurately predicted the HLA-A and HLA-B alleles of most subjects.

PCR amplification relied on 60 Vbeta primers (plus 13 Jbeta primers). Measured with immunoSEQ multiplex PCR; TCRdb has only the in-frame clones, and not every one. Altogether tens of thousands of clones are present, 70% being singletons, with the ten largest covering 15% to 20%. Germline assignment: CDR1 LNHDA and CDR2 SQIVND (reference sequence). The V gene end was trimmed by 5 bases and the J gene end by 1 base; junction bases not matched to a gene: 2. The length of the CDR3 is 14 residues. The specimen was PBMCs. The TCR comes from a woman aged 55-70 years in good health and CMV-seropositive. This sequence joins TRBV19 and TRBJ1-5; 7 bases are a match to TRBD1. The CDR3 is CASSQQGSNQPQHF. For the CDR3, the DNA is TGTGCCAGTAGTCAACAGGGGAGCAATCAGCCCCAGCATTTT.